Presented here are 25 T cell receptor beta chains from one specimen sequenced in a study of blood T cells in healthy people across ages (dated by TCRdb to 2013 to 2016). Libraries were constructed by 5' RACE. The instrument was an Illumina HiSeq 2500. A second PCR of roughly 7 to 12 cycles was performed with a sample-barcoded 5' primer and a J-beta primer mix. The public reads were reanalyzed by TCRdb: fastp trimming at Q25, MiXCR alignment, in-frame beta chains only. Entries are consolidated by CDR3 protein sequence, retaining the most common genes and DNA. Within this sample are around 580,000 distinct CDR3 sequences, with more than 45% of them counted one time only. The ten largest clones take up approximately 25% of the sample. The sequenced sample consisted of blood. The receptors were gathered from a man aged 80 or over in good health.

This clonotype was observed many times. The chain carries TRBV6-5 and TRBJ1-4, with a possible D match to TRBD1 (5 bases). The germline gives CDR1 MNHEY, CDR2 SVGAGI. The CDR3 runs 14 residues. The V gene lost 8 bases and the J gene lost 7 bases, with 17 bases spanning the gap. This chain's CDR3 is CASSERGSSEKLFF. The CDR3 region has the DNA TGTGCCAGCTCTGAGAGGGGATCTAGTGAAAAACTGTTTTTT.

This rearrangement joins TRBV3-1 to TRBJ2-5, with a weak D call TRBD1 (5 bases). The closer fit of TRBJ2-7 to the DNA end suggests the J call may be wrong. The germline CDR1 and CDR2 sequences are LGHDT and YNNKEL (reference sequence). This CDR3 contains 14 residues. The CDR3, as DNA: TGTGCCAGCGCCCAGGTCGGCAGGGTTTACGAGCAGTACTTC. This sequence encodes CASAQVGRVYEQYF.

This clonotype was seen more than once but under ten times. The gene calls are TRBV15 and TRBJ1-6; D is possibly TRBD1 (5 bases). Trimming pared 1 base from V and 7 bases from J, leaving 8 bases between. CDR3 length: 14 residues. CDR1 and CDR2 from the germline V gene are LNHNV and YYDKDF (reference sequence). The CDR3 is CATSRVNRNSPLHF. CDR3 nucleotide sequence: TGTGCCACCAGCAGAGTAAACAGGAATTCACCCCTCCACTTT. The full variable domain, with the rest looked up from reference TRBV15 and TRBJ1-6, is DAMVIQNPRYQVTQFGKPVTLSCSQTLNHNVMYWYQQKSSQAPKLLFHYYDKDFNNEADTPDNFQSRRPNTSFCFLDIRSPGLGDTAMYLCATSRVNRNSPLHFGNGTRLTVT.

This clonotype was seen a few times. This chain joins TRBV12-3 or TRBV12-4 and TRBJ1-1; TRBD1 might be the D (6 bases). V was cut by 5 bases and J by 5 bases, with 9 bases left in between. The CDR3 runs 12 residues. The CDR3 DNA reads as TGTGCCAGCAGTCAGGGGTGGACTGAAGCTTTCTTT. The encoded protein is CASSQGWTEAFF.

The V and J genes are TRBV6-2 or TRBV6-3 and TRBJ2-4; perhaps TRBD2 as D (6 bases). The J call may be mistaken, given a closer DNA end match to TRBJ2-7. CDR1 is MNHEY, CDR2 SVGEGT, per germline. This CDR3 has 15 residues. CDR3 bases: TGTGCCAGCAGTAAACCGGGACTGCAGAACTACGAGCAGTACTTC. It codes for CASSKPGLQNYEQYF.

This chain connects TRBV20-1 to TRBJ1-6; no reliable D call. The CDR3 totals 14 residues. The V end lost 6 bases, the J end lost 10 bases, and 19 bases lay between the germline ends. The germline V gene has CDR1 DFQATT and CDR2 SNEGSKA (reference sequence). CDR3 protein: CSASGSGPRSPLHF. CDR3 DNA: TGCAGTGCGAGCGGGTCCGGGCCCCGGTCACCCCTCCACTTT.

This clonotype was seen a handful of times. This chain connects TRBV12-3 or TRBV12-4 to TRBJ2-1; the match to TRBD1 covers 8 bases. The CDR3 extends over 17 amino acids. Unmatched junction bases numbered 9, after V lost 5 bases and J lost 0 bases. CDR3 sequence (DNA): TGTGCCAGCAGTCCGGGGTCAGGGGGCATCTCCTACAATGAGCAGTTCTTC. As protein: CASSPGSGGISYNEQFF.

The DNA of the CDR3 is TGTGCCAGCAGTGGGCCAGGACAGGGGGTCAATGAGCAGTTCTTC. This encodes CASSGPGQGVNEQFF. V is TRBV25-1 and J is TRBJ2-1; 10 bases line up with TRBD1. There are 15 residues in the CDR3. V trimming: 4 bases; J trimming: 6 bases; junction bases outside the gene matches: 6. Germline V CDR1 and CDR2: MGHDK, SYGVNS.

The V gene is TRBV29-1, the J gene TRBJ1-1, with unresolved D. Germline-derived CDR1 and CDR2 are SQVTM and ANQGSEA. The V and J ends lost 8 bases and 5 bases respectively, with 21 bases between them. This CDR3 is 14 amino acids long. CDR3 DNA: TGCAGCTCTTCCACAGTCCCCGGCGGGACTGAAGCTTTCTTT. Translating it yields CSSSTVPGGTEAFF.

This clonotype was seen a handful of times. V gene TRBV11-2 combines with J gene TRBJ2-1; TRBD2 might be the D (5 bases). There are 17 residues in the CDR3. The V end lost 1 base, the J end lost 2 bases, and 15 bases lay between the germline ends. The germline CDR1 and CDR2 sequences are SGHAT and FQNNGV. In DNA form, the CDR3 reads TGTGCCAGCAGCTTAGTCGGGCGGGCCACTCCCTACAATGAGCAGTTCTTC. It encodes CASSLVGRATPYNEQFF.

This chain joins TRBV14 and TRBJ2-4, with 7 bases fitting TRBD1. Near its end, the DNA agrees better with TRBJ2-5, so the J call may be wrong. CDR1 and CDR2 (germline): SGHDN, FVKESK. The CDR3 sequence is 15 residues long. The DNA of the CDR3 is TGTGCCAGCAGCGCCTGGACAGGAGGTGGCGAGACCCAGTACTTC. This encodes CASSAWTGGGETQYF.

This CDR3 reads CSAPDPGLVQFF. Here the CDR3 DNA reads TGCAGTGCTCCGGACCCGGGACTAGTCCAGTTCTTC. The chain has TRBV20-1 and TRBJ2-1; 8 nucleotides agree with TRBD2. The CDR3 has 12 residues. V shed 5 bases and J 13 bases; nucleotides not matched to a gene: 10. Germline CDR1 is DFQATT and CDR2 is SNEGSKA (reference sequence).

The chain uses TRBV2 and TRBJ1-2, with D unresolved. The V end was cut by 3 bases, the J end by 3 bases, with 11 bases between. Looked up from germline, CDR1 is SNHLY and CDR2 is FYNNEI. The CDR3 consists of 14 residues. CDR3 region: CASSERATDYGYTF. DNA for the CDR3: TGTGCCAGCAGTGAGCGGGCTACTGACTATGGCTACACCTTC.

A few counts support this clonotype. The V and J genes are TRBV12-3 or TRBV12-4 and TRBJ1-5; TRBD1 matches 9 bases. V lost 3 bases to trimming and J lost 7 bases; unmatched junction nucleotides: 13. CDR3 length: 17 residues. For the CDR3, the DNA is TGTGCCAGCAGTTTTTACTCGGACAGGGGTTTCGGGCAGCCCCAGCATTTT. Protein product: CASSFYSDRGFGQPQHF.

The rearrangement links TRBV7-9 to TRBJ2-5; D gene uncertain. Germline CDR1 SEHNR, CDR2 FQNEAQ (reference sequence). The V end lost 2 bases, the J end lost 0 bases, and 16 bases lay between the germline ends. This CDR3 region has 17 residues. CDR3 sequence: CASSLLPQLPYQETQYF. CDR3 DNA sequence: TGTGCCAGCAGCTTACTACCCCAACTTCCGTACCAAGAGACCCAGTACTTC.

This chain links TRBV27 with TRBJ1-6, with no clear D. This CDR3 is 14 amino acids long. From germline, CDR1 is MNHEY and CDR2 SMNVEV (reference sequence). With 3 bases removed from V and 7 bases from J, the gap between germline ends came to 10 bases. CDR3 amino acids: CASSFGRLNSPLHF. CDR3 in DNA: TGTGCCAGCAGTTTCGGACGGCTGAATTCACCCCTCCACTTT.

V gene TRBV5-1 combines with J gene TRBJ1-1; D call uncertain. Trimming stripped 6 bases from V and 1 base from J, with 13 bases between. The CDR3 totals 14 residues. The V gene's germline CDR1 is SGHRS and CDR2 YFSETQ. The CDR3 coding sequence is TGCGCCAGCACCAAGGCGGCCCCGAACACTGAAGCTTTCTTT. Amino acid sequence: CASTKAAPNTEAFF.

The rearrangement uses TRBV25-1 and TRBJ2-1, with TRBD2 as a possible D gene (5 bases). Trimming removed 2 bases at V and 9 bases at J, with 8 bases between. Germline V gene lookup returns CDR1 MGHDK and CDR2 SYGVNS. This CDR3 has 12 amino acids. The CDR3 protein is CASSEVGIEQFF. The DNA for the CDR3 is TGTGCCAGCAGTGAAGTCGGGATTGAGCAGTTCTTC.

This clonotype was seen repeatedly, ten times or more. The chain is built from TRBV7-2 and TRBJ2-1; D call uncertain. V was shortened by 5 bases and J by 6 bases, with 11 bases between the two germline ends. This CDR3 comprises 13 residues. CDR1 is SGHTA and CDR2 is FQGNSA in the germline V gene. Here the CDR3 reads CASSARVVNEQFF. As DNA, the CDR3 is TGTGCCAGCAGCGCTCGGGTAGTCAATGAGCAGTTCTTC.

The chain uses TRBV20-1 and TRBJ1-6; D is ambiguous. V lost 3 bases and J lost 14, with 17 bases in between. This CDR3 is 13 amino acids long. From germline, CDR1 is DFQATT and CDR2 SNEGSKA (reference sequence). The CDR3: CSASQDSVGALHF. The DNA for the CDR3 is TGCAGTGCTAGTCAAGACTCAGTTGGGGCCCTCCACTTT.

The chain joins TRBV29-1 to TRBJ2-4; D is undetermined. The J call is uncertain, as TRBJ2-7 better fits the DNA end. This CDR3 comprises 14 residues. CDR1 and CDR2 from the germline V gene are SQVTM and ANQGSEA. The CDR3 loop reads CSVGRLLGSYEQYF. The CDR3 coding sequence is TGCAGCGTTGGCAGGTTGTTGGGCTCCTACGAGCAGTACTTC.

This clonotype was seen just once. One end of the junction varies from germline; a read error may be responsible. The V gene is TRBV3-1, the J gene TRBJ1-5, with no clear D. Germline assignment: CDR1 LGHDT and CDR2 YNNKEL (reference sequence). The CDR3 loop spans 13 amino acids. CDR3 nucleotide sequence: TGTGCCAGCAGCCAAGATAAAAATCAGCCTCAGCATTTT. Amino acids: CASSQDKNQPQHF.

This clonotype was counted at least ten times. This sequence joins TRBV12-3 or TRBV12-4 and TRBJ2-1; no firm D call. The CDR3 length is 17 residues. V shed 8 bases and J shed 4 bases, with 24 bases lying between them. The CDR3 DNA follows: TGTGCCAGCTCGCCTGATACCGTCCCCTCAGAGTACAATGAGCAGTTCTTC. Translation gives CASSPDTVPSEYNEQFF.

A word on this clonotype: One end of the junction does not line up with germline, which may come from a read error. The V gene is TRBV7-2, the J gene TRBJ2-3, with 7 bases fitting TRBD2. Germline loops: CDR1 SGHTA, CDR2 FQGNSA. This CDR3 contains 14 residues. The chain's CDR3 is CASSLAGHTDTQYF. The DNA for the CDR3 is TGTGCCAGCAGTTTAGCGGGTCACACAGATACGCAGTATTTT.

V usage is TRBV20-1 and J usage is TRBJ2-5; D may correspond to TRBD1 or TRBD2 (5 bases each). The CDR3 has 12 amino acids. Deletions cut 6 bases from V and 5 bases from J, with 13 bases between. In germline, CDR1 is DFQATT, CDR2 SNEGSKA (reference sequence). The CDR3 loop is CSAWGRMETQYF. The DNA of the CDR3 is TGCAGTGCCTGGGGACGGATGGAGACCCAGTACTTC.